The source of this T cell receptor beta chain is a study of blood T cell repertoires in COVID-19. Study summary: Researchers got acute and convalescent COVID-19 samples from the United States, Italy and Spain. In each case, the material was cDNA or gDNA derived from T cells, B-cell-depleted T cells, or PBMCs.

From germline, CDR1 is MDHEN and CDR2 SYDVKM. V was shortened by 2 bases and J by 4 bases, with 12 bases between the two germline ends. This CDR3 is built from 15 residues. Per the original methods: Amplification of reference gene primers provided the estimated nucleated cell counts. Data came from immunoSEQ multiplex PCR; TCRdb stores just in-frame clones and leaves some out. Clone size and the V and J calls come from that table; the DNA yielded D and trimming. This table has about 68,000 clones, around 85% appearing once. V gene TRBV28 combines with J gene TRBJ1-5; D unclear. The sequenced sample consisted of peripheral blood. The TCR originated in a woman aged 60-70 years with acute or convalescent COVID-19. The CDR3 nucleotides are TGTGCCAGCAGTTTAAGAGGGAGGGAGAATCAGCCCCAGCATTTT. Its protein product is CASSLRGRENQPQHF.